This T cell receptor beta chain was sequenced for a study of OX40 agonist ivuxolimab in advanced cancers. Clones were sequenced by immunoSEQ multiplex PCR, and TCRdb holds only the in-frame ones, with some missing. Among around 76,000 clones listed, roughly 88% were seen once. CDR3 length: 17 amino acids. The V gene's germline CDR1 is SGDLS and CDR2 YYNGEE. V was pared by 6 bases and J by 9 bases, with 28 bases between. Blood got drawn at baseline, again on cycle 4 day 1, and then on cycle 7 day 1. The sequence derives from an adult with an advanced solid tumor such as melanoma, head and neck, liver or kidney cancer. The sample was CD4+ or CD8+ T cells sorted from blood, taken in a trial of the OX40 agonist ivuxolimab. V is TRBV9 and J is TRBJ1-5; tentatively, D is TRBD1 (5 bases). The chain's CDR3 is CASIGTCGRPPRRPQHF. The CDR3 DNA reads as TGTGCCAGCATCGGGACCTGTGGTCGGCCACCTAGGAGGCCCCAGCATTTT.